The 9 T cell receptor beta chains listed next were all sequenced from one sample in a study of blood T cell repertoires in COVID-19. Sequencing was performed with immunoSEQ multiplex PCR; in TCRdb, only in-frame clones are kept and a portion is missing. This repertoire shows approximately 300,000 clones, about nine tenths found once; its top ten account for about 2.7%. Sequencing was done on a sample of PBMCs or T cells enriched from blood (not recorded which). All receptors come from a young woman who had recovered from COVID-19.

This chain uses TRBV27 with TRBJ2-1; 11 bases fit TRBD2. The CDR3 runs to 14 residues. The trim removed 4 bases at V and 4 bases at J, leaving 0 bases unmatched. Germline lookup yields CDR1 MNHEY and CDR2 SMNVEV (reference sequence). The CDR3 loop is CASSSSGGYNEQFF. For the CDR3, the DNA is TGTGCCAGCAGTTCTAGCGGGGGGTACAATGAGCAGTTCTTC.

The rearrangement uses TRBV2 and TRBJ1-2; D is ambiguous. The V end lost 8 bases, the J end lost 2 bases, and 6 bases lay between the germline ends. The length of the CDR3 is 11 residues. Germline CDR1 SNHLY, CDR2 FYNNEI. The CDR3 bases are TGTGCCAGCCCCGGGAACTATGGCTACACCTTC. Protein product: CASPGNYGYTF.

This clone was found once. This chain joins TRBV15 and TRBJ2-5; D is unclear. CDR1 is LNHNV, CDR2 YYDKDF, per germline (reference sequence). This CDR3 is built from 15 residues. Trimming stripped 1 base from V and 4 bases from J, with 13 bases between. CDR3 DNA sequence: TGTGCCACCAGCAGAGGAGGAGTAGCCGGAGAGACCCAGTACTTC. Protein sequence: CATSRGGVAGETQYF.

The chain combines TRBV19 with TRBJ1-6; D is uncertain. The CDR3 has 16 amino acids. Deletions cut 5 bases from V and 3 bases from J, with 14 bases between. Germline CDR1 LNHDA, CDR2 SQIVND (reference sequence). CDR3 in amino acids: CASSALGSLYNSPLHF. CDR3 coding DNA: TGTGCCAGTAGTGCACTCGGGAGTCTCTATAATTCACCCCTCCACTTT.

The CDR3 nucleotides read TGCGCCAGCAGCCAAGATCGCAGCGGGGCTAGCACAGATACGCAGTATTTT. This translates into CASSQDRSGASTDTQYF. The chain couples TRBV4-1 to TRBJ2-3, with 7 bases identical to TRBD2. CDR1 and CDR2 (germline): MGHRA, YSYEKL. With 0 bases clipped from V and 0 bases from J, the junction kept 6 bases outside the gene matches. CDR3 length equals 17 residues.

The V call is TRBV18, the J call TRBJ2-5; weak D call: TRBD2 (5 bases). CDR3 length equals 12 residues. Trimming took 6 bases from V and 5 from J, leaving 10 bases between them. CDR1 is KGHSH, CDR2 LQKENI, per germline. CDR3: CASSEDVETQYF. Written as DNA, the CDR3 is TGTGCCAGCTCGGAGGACGTGGAGACCCAGTACTTC.

The V and J genes are TRBV7-6 and TRBJ2-2; D unresolved. CDR1 is SGHVS, CDR2 FNYEAQ, per germline. Deletions cut 3 bases from V and 4 bases from J, with 6 bases between. The CDR3 sequence is 13 residues long. Here the CDR3 reads CASSFSRTGELFF. DNA of the CDR3: TGTGCCAGCAGCTTTTCGCGCACCGGGGAGCTGTTTTTT.

CDR3 in DNA: TGTGCCAGCAGCCAAGATCGGTCGGGGGACAGGTATGGCTACACCTTC. Its protein product is CASSQDRSGDRYGYTF. The genes are TRBV4-2 and TRBJ1-2; 8 positions match TRBD1. In germline, CDR1 is LGHNA, CDR2 YNFKEQ. V lost 0 bases to trimming and J lost 5 bases; unmatched junction nucleotides: 8. CDR3 length: 16 amino acids.

The genes are TRBV9 and TRBJ1-2; TRBD1 is a possible D gene (5 bases). This CDR3 is built from 12 residues. Per germline, CDR1 SGDLS and CDR2 YYNGEE. Trimming took 4 bases from V and 8 from J, leaving 12 bases between them. DNA of the CDR3: TGTGCCAGCAGCCCGCAGGGTTACGGCTACACCTTC. Protein sequence: CASSPQGYGYTF. Full variable domain (outside the CDR3, taken from reference TRBV9 and TRBJ1-2): DSGVTQTPKHLITATGQRVTLRCSPRSGDLSVYWYQQSLDQGLQFLIQYYNGEERAKGNILERFSAQQFPDLHSELNLSSLELGDSALYFCASSPQGYGYTFGSGTRLTVV.